The sequence of this T cell receptor (beta chain) was determined in a study of cytomegalovirus exposure and HLA in healthy donors. Study-wide results and caveats: Most TCRs appeared rarely, but some public TCRs recurred in many donors. No immune exposure information besides CMV serostatus was available. Later genetic work tied a missense DCLRE1C variant to beta-chain V and J trimming.

CDR1 SGHAT and CDR2 FQDESV come from the germline V gene (reference sequence). There are 16 residues in the CDR3. V shed 1 base, J shed 3 bases, and the junction held 6 bases outside the gene matches. Comment on this clone: What it recognizes is unknown.

In the PCR, 60 Vbeta and 13 Jbeta primers were used. Assay used: immunoSEQ multiplex PCR; TCRdb lists only in-frame clones, some missing. Of tens of thousands of clones listed, 68% are singletons. The chain couples TRBV11-1 to TRBJ2-3; 8 nucleotides align to TRBD1. The sequence came from a man aged 40-49 years in good health and CMV-seronegative. The sequencing sample was made of PBMCs. The CDR3 nucleotides read TGTGCCAGCAGCTTAGAGGACAGGGATGGTACAGATACGCAGTATTTT. Translating it yields CASSLEDRDGTDTQYF.